This T cell receptor beta chain was recovered during a study of regulatory T cells in long-lasting Graves disease. Findings of the study overall: Persistent cases favored TRBV28, TRBJ1-2 and TRBJ2-5. Accuracy could have been hurt by small sample size. Persistent patients shared more public clonotypes (about 2,700) than new patients (more than 900).

This clonotype was observed at least ten times. What it binds is unknown. This CDR3 has 12 residues. The germline V gene has CDR1 LGHDT and CDR2 YNNKEL (reference sequence). J was trimmed by 7 bases and V by 4 bases; bases with no gene match: 4. Time point noted: newly diagnosed GD, antithyroid drugs for less than 3 months. RNA extracted from PBMCs served as the sequencing template. EDTA tubes held Nine milliliters of peripheral blood from each patient. With iRepertoire HTBI primers and Arm-PCR of CDR3 regions, TCR beta libraries were built. TCRdb independently ran MiXCR on the multiplex PCR reads; one entry per CDR3 protein. This table has 250,000 or so distinct CDR3 sequences, roughly 18% appearing once. These data were likewise used in another study, on T cells in Graves' hyperthyroidism and ophthalmopathy.

This clonotype was sampled from a woman aged 25-40 years with Graves disease. This specimen consisted of peripheral blood mononuclear cells (PBMCs), obtained at new diagnosis, from a patient treated with antithyroid drugs. The V and J genes are TRBV3-1 and TRBJ2-7; TRBD2 matches at 7 bases. The CDR3: CASSREGSEQYF. The CDR3 DNA is TGTGCCAGCAGCCGGGAGGGGTCGGAGCAGTACTTC.